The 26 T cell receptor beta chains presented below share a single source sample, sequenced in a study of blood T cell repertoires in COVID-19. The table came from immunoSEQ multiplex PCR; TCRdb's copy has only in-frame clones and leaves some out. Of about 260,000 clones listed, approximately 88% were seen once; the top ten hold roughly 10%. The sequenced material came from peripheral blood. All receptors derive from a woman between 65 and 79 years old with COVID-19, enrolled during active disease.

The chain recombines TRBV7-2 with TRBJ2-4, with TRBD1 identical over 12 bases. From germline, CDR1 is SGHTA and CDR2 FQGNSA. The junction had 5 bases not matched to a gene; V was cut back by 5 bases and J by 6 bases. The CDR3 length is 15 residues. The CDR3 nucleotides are TGTGCCAGCAGCCCCGGGACAGGGGGCAGAAACATTCAGTACTTC. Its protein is CASSPGTGGRNIQYF. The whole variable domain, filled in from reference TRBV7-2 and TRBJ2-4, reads GAGVSQSPSNKVTEKGKDVELRCDPISGHTALYWYRQSLGQGLEFLIYFQGNSAPDKSGLPSDRFSAERTGGSVSTLTIQRTQQEDSAVYLCASSPGTGGRNIQYFGAGTRLSVL.

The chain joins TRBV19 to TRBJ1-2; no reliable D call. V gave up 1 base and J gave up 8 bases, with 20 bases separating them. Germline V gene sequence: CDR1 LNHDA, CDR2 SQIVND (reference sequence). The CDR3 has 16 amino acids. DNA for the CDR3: TGTGCCAGTAGTATAGCTTTCGGTGCAGGACTCGTAGGCTACACCTTC. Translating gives CASSIAFGAGLVGYTF.

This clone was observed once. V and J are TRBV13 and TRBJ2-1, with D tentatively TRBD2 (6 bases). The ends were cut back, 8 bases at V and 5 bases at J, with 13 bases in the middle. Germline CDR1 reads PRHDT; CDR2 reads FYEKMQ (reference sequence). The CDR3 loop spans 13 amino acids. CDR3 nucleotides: TGTGCCAGCTTGTCGGGAGCAAACAATGAGCAGTTCTTC. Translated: CASLSGANNEQFF.

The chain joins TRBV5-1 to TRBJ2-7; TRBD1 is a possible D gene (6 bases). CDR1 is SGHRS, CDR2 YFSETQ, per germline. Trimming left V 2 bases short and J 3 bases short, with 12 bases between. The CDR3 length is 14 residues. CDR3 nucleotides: TGCGCCAGCAGCTTAACAACAGGGATCTACGAGCAGTACTTC. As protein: CASSLTTGIYEQYF.

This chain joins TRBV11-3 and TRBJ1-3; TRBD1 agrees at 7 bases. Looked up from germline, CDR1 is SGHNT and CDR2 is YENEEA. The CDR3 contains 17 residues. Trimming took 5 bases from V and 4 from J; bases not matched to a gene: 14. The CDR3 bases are TGTGCCAGCAGCCTTAGGCAAGGGGGCGCCTCCGGAAACACCATATATTTT. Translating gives CASSLRQGGASGNTIYF.

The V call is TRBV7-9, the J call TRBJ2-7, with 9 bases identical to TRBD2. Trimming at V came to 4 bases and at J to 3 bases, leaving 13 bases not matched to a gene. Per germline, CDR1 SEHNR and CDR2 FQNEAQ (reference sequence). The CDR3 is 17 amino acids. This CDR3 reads CASSSGLARYSNYEQYF. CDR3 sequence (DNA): TGTGCCAGCAGCTCCGGACTAGCGCGATACTCAAACTACGAGCAGTACTTC. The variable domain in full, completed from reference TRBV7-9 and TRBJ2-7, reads DTGVSQNPRHKITKRGQNVTFRCDPISEHNRLYWYRQTLGQGPEFLTYFQNEAQLEKSRLLSDRFSAERPKGSFSTLEIQRTEQGDSAMYLCASSSGLARYSNYEQYFGPGTRLTVT.

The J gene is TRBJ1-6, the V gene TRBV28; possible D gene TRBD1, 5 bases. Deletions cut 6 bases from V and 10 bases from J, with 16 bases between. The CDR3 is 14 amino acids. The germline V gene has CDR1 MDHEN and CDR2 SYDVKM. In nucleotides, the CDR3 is TGTGCCAGCAGCCATGTCCAGGGAGGGTCACCCCTCCACTTT. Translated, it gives CASSHVQGGSPLHF.

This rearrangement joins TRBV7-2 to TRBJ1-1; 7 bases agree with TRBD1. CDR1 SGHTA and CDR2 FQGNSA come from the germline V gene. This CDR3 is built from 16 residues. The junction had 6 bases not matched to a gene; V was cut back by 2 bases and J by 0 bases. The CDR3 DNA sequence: TGTGCCAGCAGCTTAAGACAGGGTCGTCTGAACACTGAAGCTTTCTTT. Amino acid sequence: CASSLRQGRLNTEAFF.

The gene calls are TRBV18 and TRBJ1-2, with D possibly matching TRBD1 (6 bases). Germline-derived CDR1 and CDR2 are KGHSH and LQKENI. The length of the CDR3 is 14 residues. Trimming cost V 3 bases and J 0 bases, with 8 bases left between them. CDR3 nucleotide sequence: TGTGCCAGCTCACCGACAGGAGCTAACTATGGCTACACCTTC. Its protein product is CASSPTGANYGYTF.

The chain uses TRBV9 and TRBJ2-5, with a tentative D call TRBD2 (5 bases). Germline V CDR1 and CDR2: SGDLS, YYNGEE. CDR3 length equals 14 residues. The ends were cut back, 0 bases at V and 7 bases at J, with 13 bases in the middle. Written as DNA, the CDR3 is TGTGCCAGCAGCGTAGAGGAGTTAGGGAGGACCCAGTACTTC. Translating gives CASSVEELGRTQYF. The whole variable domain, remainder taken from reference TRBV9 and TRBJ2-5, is DSGVTQTPKHLITATGQRVTLRCSPRSGDLSVYWYQQSLDQGLQFLIQYYNGEERAKGNILERFSAQQFPDLHSELNLSSLELGDSALYFCASSVEELGRTQYFGPGTRLLVL.

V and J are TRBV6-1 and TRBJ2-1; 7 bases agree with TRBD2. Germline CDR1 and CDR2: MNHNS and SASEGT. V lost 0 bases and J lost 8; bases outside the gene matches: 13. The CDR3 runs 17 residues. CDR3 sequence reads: CASSEASFGSAGDEQFF. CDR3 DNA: TGTGCCAGCAGTGAAGCGAGCTTCGGTAGCGCGGGAGATGAGCAGTTCTTC.

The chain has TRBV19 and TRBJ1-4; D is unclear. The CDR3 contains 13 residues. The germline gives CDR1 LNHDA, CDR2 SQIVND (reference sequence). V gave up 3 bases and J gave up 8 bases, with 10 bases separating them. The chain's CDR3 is CASSISTGEKLFF. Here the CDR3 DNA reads TGTGCCAGTAGTATTTCCACCGGGGAAAAACTGTTTTTT.

CDR3 loop: CASSLIAGGPDTQYF. CDR3 coding DNA: TGTGCCAGCAGCTTAATAGCGGGAGGGCCTGATACGCAGTATTTT. The genes are TRBV7-3 and TRBJ2-3; TRBD2 agrees at 11 bases. The CDR3 length is 15 residues. CDR1 and CDR2 (germline): SGHTA, FQGTGA. J gave up 6 bases and V 1 base, and 3 bases lay outside the gene matches.

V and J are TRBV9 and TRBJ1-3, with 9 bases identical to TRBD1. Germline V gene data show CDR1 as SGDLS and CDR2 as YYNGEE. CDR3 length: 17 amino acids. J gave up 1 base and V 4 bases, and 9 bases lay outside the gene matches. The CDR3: CASSIAGTGRSGNTIYF. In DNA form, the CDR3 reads TGTGCCAGCAGCATTGCCGGGACAGGGAGGTCTGGAAACACCATATATTTT.

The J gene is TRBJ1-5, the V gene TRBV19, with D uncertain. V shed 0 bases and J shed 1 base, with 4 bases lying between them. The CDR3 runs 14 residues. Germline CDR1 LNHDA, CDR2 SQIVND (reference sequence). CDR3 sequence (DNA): TGTGCCAGTAGTATAGATGAGAGCAATCAGCCCCAGCATTTT. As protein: CASSIDESNQPQHF.

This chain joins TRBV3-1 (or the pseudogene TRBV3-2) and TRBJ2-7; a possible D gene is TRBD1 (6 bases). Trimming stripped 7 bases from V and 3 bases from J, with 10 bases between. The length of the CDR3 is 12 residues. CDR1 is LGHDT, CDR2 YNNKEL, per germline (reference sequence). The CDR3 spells CASNRDGYEQYF. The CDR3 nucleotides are TGTGCCAGCAACAGGGACGGCTACGAGCAGTACTTC.

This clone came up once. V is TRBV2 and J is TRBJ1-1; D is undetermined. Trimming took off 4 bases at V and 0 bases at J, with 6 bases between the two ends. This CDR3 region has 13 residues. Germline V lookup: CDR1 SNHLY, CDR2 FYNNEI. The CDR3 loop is CASSARMNTEAFF. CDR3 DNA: TGTGCCAGCAGTGCCAGAATGAACACTGAAGCTTTCTTT.

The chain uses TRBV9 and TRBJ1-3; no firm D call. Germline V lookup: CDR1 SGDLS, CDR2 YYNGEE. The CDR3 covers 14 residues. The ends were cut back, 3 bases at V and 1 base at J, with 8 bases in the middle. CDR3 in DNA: TGTGCCAGCAGCGGATTGACTTCTGGAAACACCATATATTTT. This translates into CASSGLTSGNTIYF.

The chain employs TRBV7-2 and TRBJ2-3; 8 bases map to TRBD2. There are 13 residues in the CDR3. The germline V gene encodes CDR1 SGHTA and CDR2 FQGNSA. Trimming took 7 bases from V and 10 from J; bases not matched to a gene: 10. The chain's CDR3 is CASTETGGLAQYF. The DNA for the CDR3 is TGTGCCAGCACCGAAACGGGAGGGTTAGCGCAGTATTTT.

CDR3 amino acids: CATRPTSGRNTGELFF. CDR3 DNA sequence: TGTGCCACCAGGCCAACTAGCGGGAGGAACACCGGGGAGCTGTTTTTT. The chain couples TRBV24-1 to TRBJ2-2, with TRBD2 identical over 11 bases. V gave up 7 bases and J gave up 1 base; unmatched junction bases: 4. The CDR3 runs 16 residues. Germline V gives CDR1 KGHDR, CDR2 SFDVKD.

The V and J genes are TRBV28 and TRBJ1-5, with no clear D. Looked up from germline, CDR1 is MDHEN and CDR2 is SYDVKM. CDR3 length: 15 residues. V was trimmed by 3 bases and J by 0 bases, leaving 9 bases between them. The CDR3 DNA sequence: TGTGCCAGCAGTTTTGCAGGAAATAGCAATCAGCCCCAGCATTTT. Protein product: CASSFAGNSNQPQHF.

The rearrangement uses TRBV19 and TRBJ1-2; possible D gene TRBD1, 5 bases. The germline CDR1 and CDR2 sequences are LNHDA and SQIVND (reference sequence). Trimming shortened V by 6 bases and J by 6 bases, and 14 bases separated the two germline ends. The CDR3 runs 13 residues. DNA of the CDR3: TGTGCCAGTAGCCCTATGCGGGGGAATGGCTACACCTTC. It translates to CASSPMRGNGYTF. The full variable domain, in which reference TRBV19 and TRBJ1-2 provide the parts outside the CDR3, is DGGITQSPKYLFRKEGQNVTLSCEQNLNHDAMYWYRQDPGQGLRLIYYSQIVNDFQKGDIAEGYSVSREKKESFPLTVTSAQKNPTAFYLCASSPMRGNGYTFGSGTRLTVV.

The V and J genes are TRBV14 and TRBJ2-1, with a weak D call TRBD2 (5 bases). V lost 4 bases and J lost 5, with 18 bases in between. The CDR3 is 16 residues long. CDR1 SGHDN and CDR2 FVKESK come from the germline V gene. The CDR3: CASSPLGRRPDNEQFF. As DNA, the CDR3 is TGTGCCAGCAGCCCCCTTGGGCGGAGGCCCGACAATGAGCAGTTCTTC.

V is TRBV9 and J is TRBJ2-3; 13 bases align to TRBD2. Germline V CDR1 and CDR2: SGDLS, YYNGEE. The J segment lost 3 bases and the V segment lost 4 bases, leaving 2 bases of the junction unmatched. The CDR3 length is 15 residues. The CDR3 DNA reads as TGTGCCAGCAGCATGACTAGCGGGGGGACAGATACGCAGTATTTT. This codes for CASSMTSGGTDTQYF.

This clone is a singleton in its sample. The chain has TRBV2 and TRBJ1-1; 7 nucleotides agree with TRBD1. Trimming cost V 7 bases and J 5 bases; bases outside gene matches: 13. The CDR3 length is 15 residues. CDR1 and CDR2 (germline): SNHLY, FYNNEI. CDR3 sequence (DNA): TGTGCCAGCACACTACAGGGGCCCGTAGTTACTGAAGCTTTCTTT. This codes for CASTLQGPVVTEAFF.

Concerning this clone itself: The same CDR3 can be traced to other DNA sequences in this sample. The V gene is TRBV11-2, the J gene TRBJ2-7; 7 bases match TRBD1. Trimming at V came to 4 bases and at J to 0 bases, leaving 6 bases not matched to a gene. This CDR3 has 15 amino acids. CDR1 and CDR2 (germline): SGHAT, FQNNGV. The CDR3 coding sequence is TGTGCCAGCAGCTCACAGGGGTCGTCCTCCTACGAGCAGTACTTC. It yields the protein CASSSQGSSSYEQYF.